This entry concerns a single T cell receptor (beta chain). As yet, its antigen is unknown. The source of the sample is a study of blood T cells in healthy people across ages. This CDR3 is 13 amino acids long. The germline V gene has CDR1 SQVTM and CDR2 ANQGSEA. Primers used in a second PCR of about 6 to 11 cycles were a sample-barcoded 5' primer and a J-beta primer mix. Via MiXCR, TCRdb re-called the 5' RACE reads, giving one row per CDR3 protein. The sample has around 990,000 distinct CDR3 sequences; approximately 25% are singletons. Overall study results and limits: Greater diversity and more naive CD4+ cells were seen in long-lived donors than in aged donors. A strong correlation was found between TCR beta diversity and the percentage of naive T cells.

These sequences were also reported in another study, on T cells of mothers and their children.

The V call is TRBV29-1, the J call TRBJ1-2, with 9 bases matching TRBD1. The sequenced sample was blood. This sequence originates from a girl under 10 years old in good health. CDR3 amino acids: CGGGPGQGTGYTF. CDR3 sequence (DNA): TGCGGCGGCGGCCCGGGACAGGGAACCGGCTACACCTTC.